The T cell receptor beta chain described here comes from a study of T cells in Graves' hyperthyroidism and ophthalmopathy. Using more than 8 ml of fresh peripheral blood, PBMCs were prepared. TCR beta CDR3 sequences were amplified from RNA transcripts. In the first-round RT-PCR of the TCR CDR3, the HTBI primer set was used. A single record per CDR3 protein comes from TCRdb applying MiXCR to the multiplex PCR reads. The table records fewer than 550,000 distinct CDR3 sequences, around a quarter of them present only once. From germline, CDR1 is LNHNV and CDR2 YYDKDF (reference sequence). The CDR3 sequence is 15 residues long. V lost 6 bases to trimming and J lost 0 bases; unmatched junction nucleotides: 3.

The sample consisted of blood. The chain combines TRBV15 with TRBJ2-5; TRBD2 matches 11 bases. This clonotype was obtained from a woman in her 30s with Graves' ophthalmopathy. The CDR3 region is CATRPGLADQETQYF. The CDR3 bases are TGTGCCACCAGACCGGGACTAGCGGACCAAGAGACCCAGTACTTC.